A single sample is the source of the 27 T cell receptor beta chains below, sequenced in a study of blood T cell repertoires in COVID-19. Sequenced by immunoSEQ multiplex PCR; TCRdb stores in-frame clones only, minus some. The sample consists of around 700,000 clones, 80% to 90% of them appearing once. Sequenced material: peripheral blood. All receptors come from a woman aged 18-29 years with acute or convalescent COVID-19.

The J gene is TRBJ1-2, the V gene TRBV5-1; 8 positions match TRBD1. V gave up 4 bases and J gave up 5 bases; unmatched junction bases: 7. Germline V gene sequence: CDR1 SGHRS, CDR2 YFSETQ. The CDR3 length is 14 residues. In nucleotides, the CDR3 is TGCGCCAGCAGCCCGGAAAGGACAGGGTATGGCTACACCTTC. This encodes CASSPERTGYGYTF.

The chain combines TRBV4-3 with TRBJ1-4, with a possible D match to TRBD1 (6 bases). This CDR3 contains 16 residues. The V end lost 0 bases, the J end lost 7 bases, and 15 bases lay between the germline ends. CDR1 LGHNA and CDR2 YSLEER come from the germline V gene. The chain's CDR3 is CASSQDRVGTSEKLFF. The CDR3 DNA reads TGCGCCAGCAGCCAAGATCGAGTCGGGACAAGTGAAAAACTGTTTTTT.

The rearrangement joins TRBV13 to TRBJ2-5, with D possibly TRBD2 on 5 matching bases. This CDR3 contains 13 residues. Germline assignment: CDR1 PRHDT and CDR2 FYEKMQ (reference sequence). V lost 5 bases and J 8 bases, leaving 15 bases between the germline ends. CDR3 loop: CASSPPSGYTQYF. The CDR3 DNA sequence: TGTGCCAGCAGCCCACCCTCGGGGTATACCCAGTACTTC.

About this clone: The sample holds other DNA sequences that translate to the same CDR3. The rearrangement joins TRBV7-6 to TRBJ1-1; weak D call: TRBD1 (6 bases). The CDR3 loop spans 13 amino acids. Germline V gene sequence: CDR1 SGHVS, CDR2 FNYEAQ. V was cut by 1 base and J by 4 bases, with 7 bases left in between. CDR3 loop: CASSLGGGTEAFF. CDR3 coding DNA: TGTGCCAGCAGCTTAGGAGGGGGCACTGAAGCTTTCTTT. The whole variable domain, filled in from reference TRBV7-6 and TRBJ1-1, reads GAGVSQSPRYKVTKRGQDVALRCDPISGHVSLYWYRQALGQGPEFLTYFNYEAQQDKSGLPNDRFSAERPEGSISTLTIQRTEQRDSAMYRCASSLGGGTEAFFGQGTRLTVV.

The CDR3 is CASSLRRDRVHEQYF. The DNA for the CDR3 is TGTGCCAGCAGTTTGCGCCGGGACAGGGTCCACGAGCAGTACTTC. This chain links TRBV28 with TRBJ2-7; 9 positions agree with TRBD1. CDR3 length equals 15 residues. J was trimmed by 5 bases and V by 3 bases; bases with no gene match: 8. In germline, CDR1 is MDHEN, CDR2 SYDVKM.

The chain uses TRBV11-2 and TRBJ2-3, with 10 bases aligning to TRBD1. The V gene end was trimmed by 5 bases and the J gene end by 4 bases; junction bases not matched to a gene: 6. Germline CDR1 SGHAT, CDR2 FQNNGV. The CDR3 sequence is 15 residues long. CDR3 protein: CASSLQTGGPDTQYF. The CDR3 DNA reads TGTGCCAGCAGCCTCCAGACAGGGGGCCCAGATACGCAGTATTTT. Full variable domain (outside the CDR3, taken from reference TRBV11-2 and TRBJ2-3): EAGVAQSPRYKIIEKRQSVAFWCNPISGHATLYWYQQILGQGPKLLIQFQNNGVVDDSQLPKDRFSAERLKGVDSTLKIQPAKLEDSAVYLCASSLQTGGPDTQYFGPGTRLTVL.

This clone appeared a few times. The rearrangement links TRBV5-1 to TRBJ1-4; 7 nucleotides line up with TRBD1. The CDR3 runs to 15 residues. The germline V gene encodes CDR1 SGHRS and CDR2 YFSETQ. With V trimmed by 5 bases and J by 4 bases, 8 bases remained unmatched. CDR3 amino acids: CASSVTGTVNEKLFF. The CDR3 nucleotides read TGCGCCAGCAGTGTCACCGGGACAGTTAATGAAAAACTGTTTTTT.

The rearrangement uses TRBV5-1 and TRBJ1-4; tentative D call: TRBD1 (5 bases). Germline assignment: CDR1 SGHRS and CDR2 YFSETQ. The ends were cut back, 9 bases at V and 2 bases at J, with 14 bases in the middle. The CDR3 is 14 amino acids. CDR3 sequence reads: CANNQGFTNEKLFF. Here the CDR3 DNA reads TGCGCCAACAACCAGGGTTTCACTAATGAAAAACTGTTTTTT.

This rearrangement joins TRBV20-1 to TRBJ1-2, with 8 bases aligning to TRBD1. The CDR3 contains 11 residues. CDR1 and CDR2 from the germline V gene are DFQATT and SNEGSKA (reference sequence). With V trimmed by 7 bases and J by 5 bases, 3 bases remained unmatched. The CDR3 is CSVRQGYGYTF. CDR3 DNA sequence: TGCAGTGTCAGACAGGGGTATGGCTACACCTTC.

The rearrangement links TRBV18 to TRBJ2-6; 10 bases map to TRBD1. Germline-derived CDR1 and CDR2 are KGHSH and LQKENI. This CDR3 is built from 22 residues. J lost 0 bases, V lost 1 base, and 15 bases had no gene match. DNA of the CDR3: TGTGCCAGCTCACCACTGAGTTGGACGGGGACAGGGGCCCTCTCTGGGGCCAACGTCCTGACTTTC. Translation: CASSPLSWTGTGALSGANVLTF.

This chain connects TRBV6-5 to TRBJ1-1; the D gene is possibly TRBD1 (5 bases). This CDR3 spans 14 amino acids. Germline values: CDR1 MNHEY, CDR2 SVGAGI. V was trimmed by 0 bases and J by 6 bases, leaving 11 bases between them. The CDR3 DNA is TGTGCCAGCAGTTACTCGAGTCAGGGTCCTGAAGCTTTCTTT. Encoded protein: CASSYSSQGPEAFF.

The chain is built from TRBV4-3 and TRBJ2-3, with 7 positions matching TRBD1. This CDR3 contains 17 residues. Germline loops: CDR1 LGHNA, CDR2 YSLEER. Trimming removed 0 bases from V and 0 bases from J; junction bases left unmatched: 6. The CDR3 bases are TGCGCCAGCAGCCAAGACGGGGCAGGGGGAAGCACAGATACGCAGTATTTT. Residues: CASSQDGAGGSTDTQYF.

The rearrangement joins TRBV9 to TRBJ2-1; 7 nucleotides match TRBD1. This CDR3 has 15 amino acids. Germline loops: CDR1 SGDLS, CDR2 YYNGEE. Unmatched junction bases numbered 6, after V lost 4 bases and J lost 2 bases. CDR3 loop: CASSRDSYPYNEQFF. The CDR3 region has the DNA TGTGCCAGCAGCCGGGACAGCTACCCCTACAATGAGCAGTTCTTC.

V usage is TRBV20-1 and J usage is TRBJ2-1; unclear D gene. Germline V CDR1 and CDR2: DFQATT, SNEGSKA (reference sequence). CDR3 length equals 11 residues. The CDR3 nucleotides read TGCAAATGCGGAAACAACAATGAGCAGTTCTTC. It translates to CKCGNNNEQFF.

This clone was detected once. No DNA is shown, since the ends of the CDR3 on it are uncertain; the CDR3 is the one TCRdb lists. CDR3 amino acids: CASSWGQGAWGYTF. This chain connects TRBV12-1 to TRBJ1-2; the D call in the table, TRBD1, was not verified against the DNA. TRBV12-1 is given as a pseudogene. The CDR3 comprises 14 residues, both ends counted.

The rearrangement links TRBV12-5 to TRBJ2-3, with 12 bases aligning to TRBD2. The CDR3 covers 21 residues. J was trimmed by 5 bases and V by 0 bases; bases with no gene match: 18. Germline loops: CDR1 LGHNT, CDR2 FRNRAP. The CDR3 coding sequence is TGTGCTAGTGGTTTGGTCGAAGATGTGACTAGCGGGGGACATAGGGTAGATACGCAGTATTTT. This codes for CASGLVEDVTSGGHRVDTQYF.

J is TRBJ1-4 and V is TRBV9; maybe TRBD1 (6 bases). Germline CDR1 and CDR2: SGDLS and YYNGEE. The CDR3 contains 14 residues. V was cut by 0 bases and J by 7 bases, with 10 bases left in between. CDR3 DNA: TGTGCCAGCAGCGTAGGCACAGGGTTTGAAAAACTGTTTTTT. This sequence encodes CASSVGTGFEKLFF.

The J gene is TRBJ1-1, the V gene TRBV7-2; possibly TRBD1 for D (6 bases). V dropped 0 bases and J dropped 4 bases, with 12 bases sitting between them. Germline CDR1 is SGHTA and CDR2 is FQGNSA. The CDR3 sequence is 15 residues long. The CDR3 DNA reads as TGTGCCAGCAGCTTAGCGGGGGCCATGGTCACTGAAGCTTTCTTT. Translation gives CASSLAGAMVTEAFF.

The rearrangement links TRBV19 to TRBJ2-6, with no clear D. The CDR3 covers 15 residues. Between the trimmed V and J ends, which lost 5 bases and 0 bases, there was a span of 8 bases. Germline-derived CDR1 and CDR2 are LNHDA and SQIVND (reference sequence). The CDR3 bases are TGTGCCAGTAGTGGGCAAAGCTCTGGGGCCAACGTCCTGACTTTC. Protein product: CASSGQSSGANVLTF.

The CDR3 bases are TGTGCCAGCAGCTTAAAGTTATCAGTTAACACTGAAGCTTTCTTT. Amino acids: CASSLKLSVNTEAFF. This chain links TRBV7-9 with TRBJ1-1; D is unresolved. The germline V gene has CDR1 SEHNR and CDR2 FQNEAQ (reference sequence). The CDR3 is 15 residues long. Trimming pared 2 bases from V and 2 bases from J, leaving 12 bases between.

The CDR3 DNA reads as TGTGCCACCAGCCAGGGGAGCTCCTACAATGAGCAGTTCTTC. The encoded protein is CATSQGSSYNEQFF. This chain connects TRBV19 to TRBJ2-1; perhaps TRBD1 as D (6 bases). From germline, CDR1 is LNHDA and CDR2 SQIVND (reference sequence). V lost 10 bases, J lost 0 bases, and 13 bases lay in between. The CDR3 length is 14 residues.

The rearrangement uses TRBV6-5 and TRBJ2-1; weak D call: TRBD2 (5 bases). This CDR3 is 12 amino acids long. The germline V and J ends were trimmed by 11 bases and 7 bases, with 15 bases remaining between them. Germline lookup yields CDR1 MNHEY and CDR2 SVGAGI. In DNA, the CDR3 is TGTGCCGTCCCGGCGGGCCGGAATGAGCAGTTCTTC. It specifies CAVPAGRNEQFF.

This clone has more than one count but fewer than ten. This chain uses TRBV5-6 with TRBJ1-1, with 7 nucleotides matching TRBD1. Looked up from germline, CDR1 is SGHDT and CDR2 is YYEEEE. The CDR3 covers 17 residues. V dropped 1 base and J dropped 9; count of bases not matched to a gene: 18. CDR3 protein: CASSLWGEDRPTLKAFF. The CDR3 DNA follows: TGTGCCAGCAGCTTGTGGGGGGAGGACAGGCCTACACTGAAAGCTTTCTTT.

V and J are TRBV19 and TRBJ1-1, with D possibly TRBD1 on 6 matching bases. Germline-derived CDR1 and CDR2 are LNHDA and SQIVND (reference sequence). V was cut by 3 bases and J by 3 bases, with 23 bases left in between. This CDR3 contains 18 residues. In nucleotides, the CDR3 is TGTGCCAGTAGTATCCTCGGCGGGGGGCGTGAGAGGGACACTGAAGCTTTCTTT. Translating it yields CASSILGGGRERDTEAFF.

The chain employs TRBV12-3 or TRBV12-4 and TRBJ2-2, with 9 bases fitting TRBD2. Trimming took 6 bases from V and 7 from J; bases not matched to a gene: 3. CDR3 length: 13 residues. In nucleotides, the CDR3 is TGTGCCAGCAGCCAAGCGGGGGGCGGGGAGCTGTTTTTT. The encoded protein is CASSQAGGGELFF.

The rearrangement uses TRBV19 and TRBJ2-3; the match to TRBD1 covers 10 bases. V lost 5 bases to trimming and J lost 4 bases; unmatched junction nucleotides: 9. Germline values: CDR1 LNHDA, CDR2 SQIVND (reference sequence). This CDR3 spans 16 amino acids. CDR3 amino acids: CASSALTGGGSDTQYF. CDR3 bases: TGTGCCAGTAGTGCCCTGACAGGGGGCGGGTCAGATACGCAGTATTTT.

The rearrangement uses TRBV19 and TRBJ1-4; D is undetermined. V was trimmed by 8 bases and J by 7 bases, leaving 14 bases between them. The CDR3 runs to 13 residues. Germline CDR1 and CDR2: LNHDA and SQIVND (reference sequence). CDR3 in amino acids: CASGRGLGEKLFF. CDR3 bases: TGTGCCAGTGGTCGGGGTCTGGGTGAAAAACTGTTTTTT.